This T cell receptor (beta chain) was recovered during a study of radiotherapy plus CTLA-4 blockade in lung cancer. This clone showed up just a few times. TCRdb's table, derived via immunoSEQ multiplex PCR, lists solely in-frame clones and lacks some. The sample carries roughly 45,000 clones, more than 60% recorded once. CDR1 LGHNT and CDR2 FRNRAP come from the germline V gene. CDR3 length equals 15 residues. After removal of 4 bases from V and 4 bases from J, the junction contained 3 bases not matched to a gene. This specimen consisted of peripheral blood, obtained from a patient treated with radiotherapy plus ipilimumab. This TCR came from a human donor with non-small cell lung cancer who had a partial response to radiotherapy plus ipilimumab. The chain uses TRBV12-5 and TRBJ2-2, with 10 bases identical to TRBD1. The chain's CDR3 is CASGSGQGSTGELFF. CDR3 bases: TGTGCTAGTGGTTCGGGACAGGGGAGCACCGGGGAGCTGTTTTTT.